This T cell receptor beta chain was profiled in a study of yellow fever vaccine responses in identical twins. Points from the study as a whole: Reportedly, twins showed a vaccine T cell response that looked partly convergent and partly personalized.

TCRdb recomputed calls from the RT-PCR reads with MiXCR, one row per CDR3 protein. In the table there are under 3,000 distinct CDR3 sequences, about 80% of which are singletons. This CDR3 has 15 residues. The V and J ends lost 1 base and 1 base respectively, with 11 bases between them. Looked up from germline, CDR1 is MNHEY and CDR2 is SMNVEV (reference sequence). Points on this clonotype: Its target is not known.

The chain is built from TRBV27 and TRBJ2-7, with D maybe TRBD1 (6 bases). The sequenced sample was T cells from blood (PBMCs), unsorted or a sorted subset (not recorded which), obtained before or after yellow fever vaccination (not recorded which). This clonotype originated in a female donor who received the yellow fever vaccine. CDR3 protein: CASSLFGTKSYEQYF. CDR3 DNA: TGTGCCAGCAGTTTATTCGGGACAAAATCCTACGAGCAGTACTTC.